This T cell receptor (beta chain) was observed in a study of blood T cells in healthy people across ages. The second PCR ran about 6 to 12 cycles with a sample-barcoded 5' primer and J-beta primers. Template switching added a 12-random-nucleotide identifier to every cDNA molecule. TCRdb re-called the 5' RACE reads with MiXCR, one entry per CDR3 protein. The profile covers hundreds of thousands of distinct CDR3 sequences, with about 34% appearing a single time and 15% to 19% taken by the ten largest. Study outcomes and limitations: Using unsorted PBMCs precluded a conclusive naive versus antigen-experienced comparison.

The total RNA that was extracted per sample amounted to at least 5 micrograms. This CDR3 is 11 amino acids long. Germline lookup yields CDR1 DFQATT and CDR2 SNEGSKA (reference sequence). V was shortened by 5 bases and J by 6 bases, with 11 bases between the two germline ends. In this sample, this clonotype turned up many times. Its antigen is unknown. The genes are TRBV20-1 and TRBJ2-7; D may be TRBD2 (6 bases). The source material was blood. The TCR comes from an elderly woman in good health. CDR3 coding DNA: TGCAGTGCTTCAACGGGGGTCGAGCAGTACTTC. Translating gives CSASTGVEQYF.